This T cell receptor (beta chain) was captured by sequencing in a study of T cells after yellow fever vaccination. Study details: Preparing low-cell-number fractions relied on SMART-Seq v4 Ultra Low Input.

Overall study findings and caveats: Researchers cautioned that FACS-sorted repertoires could harbor abundant clonotypes contaminating from the bulk population. Post-booster repertoires again held most primary-vaccination clones (around 95% CD4, roughly 88% CD8).

This clonotype appeared a few times. Its antigen is currently unknown. Synthesis of TCR cDNA relied on 5'RACE template switching, which attached a universal primer site and UMIs. TCRdb fed the 5' RACE reads into MiXCR, producing one record per CDR3 protein. The table includes 300,000 to 400,000 distinct CDR3 sequences, 3% to 4.5% detected once. This CDR3 spans 18 amino acids. The ends were cut back, 2 bases at V and 0 bases at J, with 14 bases in the middle. The germline V gene has CDR1 MNHEY and CDR2 SVGEGT. This sequence was found in a man younger than 35 who received the YFV17D yellow fever vaccine. This specimen was PBMCs, taken 5 days after the yellow fever booster vaccination. The chain links TRBV6-2 or TRBV6-3 to TRBJ1-6, with no clear D. Here the CDR3 DNA reads TGTGCCAGCAGTTACGTGTCACAGTGGAGCTCCTATAATTCACCCCTCCACTTT. Translated, it gives CASSYVSQWSSYNSPLHF.